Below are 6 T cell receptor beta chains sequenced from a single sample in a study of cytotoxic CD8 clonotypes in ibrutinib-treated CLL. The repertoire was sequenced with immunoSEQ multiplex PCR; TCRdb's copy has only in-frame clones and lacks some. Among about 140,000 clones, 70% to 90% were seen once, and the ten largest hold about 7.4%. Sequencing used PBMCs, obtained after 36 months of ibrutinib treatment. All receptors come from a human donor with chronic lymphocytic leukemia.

CDR3 loop: CASSGQGVHNEQFF. The CDR3 nucleotides are TGCGCCAGCAGCGGACAGGGGGTACACAATGAGCAGTTCTTC. This chain uses TRBV10-1 with TRBJ2-1, with 10 bases lining up with TRBD1. The V segment lost 6 bases and the J segment 5 bases; nucleotides outside the gene matches: 4. The CDR3 runs 14 residues. The germline gives CDR1 WNHNN, CDR2 SYGVQD (reference sequence).

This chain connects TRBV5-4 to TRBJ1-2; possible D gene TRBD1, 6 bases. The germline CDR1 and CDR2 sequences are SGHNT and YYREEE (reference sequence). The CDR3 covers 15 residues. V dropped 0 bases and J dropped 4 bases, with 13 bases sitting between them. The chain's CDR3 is CASSLGSTGPYGYTF. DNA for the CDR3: TGTGCCAGCAGCTTGGGGTCGACAGGTCCCTATGGCTACACCTTC.

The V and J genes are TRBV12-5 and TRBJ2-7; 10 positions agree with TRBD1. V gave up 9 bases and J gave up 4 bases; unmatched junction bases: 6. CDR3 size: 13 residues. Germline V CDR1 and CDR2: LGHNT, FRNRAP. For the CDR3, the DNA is TGTGCTAGGGATAGACAGGGGGCGTACGAGCAGTACTTC. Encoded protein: CARDRQGAYEQYF.

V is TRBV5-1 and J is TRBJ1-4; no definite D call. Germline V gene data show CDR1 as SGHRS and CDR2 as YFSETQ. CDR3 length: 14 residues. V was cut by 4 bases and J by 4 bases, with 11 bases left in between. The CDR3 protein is CASSRQARNEKLFF. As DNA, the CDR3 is TGCGCCAGCAGCCGGCAGGCACGTAATGAAAAACTGTTTTTT.

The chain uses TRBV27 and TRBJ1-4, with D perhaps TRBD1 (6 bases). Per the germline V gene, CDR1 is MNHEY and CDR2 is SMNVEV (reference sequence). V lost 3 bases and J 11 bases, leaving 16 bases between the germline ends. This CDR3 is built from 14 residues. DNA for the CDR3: TGTGCCAGCAGTTTTCAGGACAGACGTGACAAACTGTTTTTT. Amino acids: CASSFQDRRDKLFF.

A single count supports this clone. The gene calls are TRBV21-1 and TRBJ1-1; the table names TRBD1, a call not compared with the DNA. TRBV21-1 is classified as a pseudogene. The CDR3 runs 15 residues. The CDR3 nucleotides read TGTGCCAGCAGCAGGACAGGGGGCGGAGGGACTGAAGCTTTCTTT. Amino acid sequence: CASSRTGGGGTEAFF.